Presented here are 18 T cell receptor beta chains from one specimen sequenced in a study of beta chain features in type 1 diabetes. Study results and caveats: Type 1 diabetes patients had TCRB CDR3s that were shorter (moderately but significantly so) in all four CD4+ subsets.

No antigen has been assigned to these receptors. Sequencing targeted expressed TCRB transcripts, as all isolated RNA had been reverse transcribed. Produced via immunoSEQ multiplex PCR; TCRdb's table is partial and in-frame only. The table includes about 270,000 clones, around an eighth detected once. The sample was naive CD4+ T cells from blood. The receptors were gathered from a man in his thirties or forties with type 1 diabetes.

The chain combines TRBV9 with TRBJ2-3, with 7 bases that match TRBD2. Germline CDR1 reads SGDLS; CDR2 reads YYNGEE. The CDR3 extends over 17 amino acids. The junction had 10 bases not matched to a gene; V was cut back by 0 bases and J by 3 bases. The CDR3 loop reads CASSVALEGRGTDTQYF. The DNA for the CDR3 is TGTGCCAGCAGCGTAGCGCTAGAGGGGCGGGGGACAGATACGCAGTATTTT.

The chain employs TRBV5-4 and TRBJ2-5; weak D call: TRBD1 (6 bases). Trimming left V 4 bases short and J 2 bases short, with 15 bases between. This CDR3 has 15 amino acids. Germline CDR1 and CDR2: SGHNT and YYREEE (reference sequence). The CDR3 is CASSRRDIVQETQYF. As DNA, the CDR3 is TGTGCCAGCAGCCGCCGGGACATTGTACAAGAGACCCAGTACTTC.

This clone has just one count. The chain recombines TRBV7-9 with TRBJ1-5; D remains ambiguous. Trimming removed 5 bases from V and 0 bases from J, with 8 bases in between. This CDR3 comprises 14 residues. The germline CDR1 and CDR2 sequences are SEHNR and FQNEAQ (reference sequence). CDR3 bases: TGTGCCAGCAGCCCGGGTAATAGCAATCAGCCCCAGCATTTT. Translating gives CASSPGNSNQPQHF.

This clone turned up a few times. The chain links TRBV7-9 to TRBJ1-4; no firm D call. The V end lost 5 bases, the J end lost 0 bases, and 10 bases lay between the germline ends. Germline assignment: CDR1 SEHNR and CDR2 FQNEAQ (reference sequence). The CDR3 covers 15 residues. In DNA, the CDR3 is TGTGCCAGCAGCCTGGGCCTTGCAACTAATGAAAAACTGTTTTTT. This encodes CASSLGLATNEKLFF.

The chain links TRBV5-1 to TRBJ2-7, with D possibly matching TRBD1 (6 bases). The germline V gene encodes CDR1 SGHRS and CDR2 YFSETQ. The CDR3 covers 14 residues. Trimming removed 4 bases at V and 5 bases at J, with 16 bases between. CDR3 in amino acids: CASSLGGTSHEQYF. The CDR3 DNA sequence: TGCGCCAGCAGCCTTGGGGGCACGTCCCACGAGCAGTACTTC.

The rearrangement links TRBV4-2 to TRBJ2-1; 14 bases are shared with TRBD2. V lost 3 bases and J lost 6; bases outside the gene matches: 10. From germline, CDR1 is LGHNA and CDR2 YNFKEQ. This CDR3 spans 18 amino acids. Written as DNA, the CDR3 is TGTGCCAGCAGCCAGATCGGACTAGCGGGAGGAGTAGGCAATGAGCAGTTCTTC. Protein: CASSQIGLAGGVGNEQFF.

This clone was detected only a few times. The chain recombines TRBV28 with TRBJ1-1, with a possible D match to TRBD1 (6 bases). CDR3 length equals 11 residues. Trimming stripped 6 bases from V and 10 bases from J, with 12 bases between. Per germline, CDR1 MDHEN and CDR2 SYDVKM. For the CDR3, the DNA is TGTGCCAGCAGCCGGACAGTCGGAGCTTTCTTT. Translation gives CASSRTVGAFF. Together with reference TRBV28 and TRBJ1-1, the CDR3 gives the full variable domain: DVKVTQSSRYLVKRTGEKVFLECVQDMDHENMFWYRQDPGLGLRLIYFSYDVKMKEKGDIPEGYSVSREKKERFSLILESASTNQTSMYLCASSRTVGAFFGQGTRLTVV.

This clone has just a few counts. The chain recombines TRBV9 with TRBJ1-1; unclear D gene. Germline V gives CDR1 SGDLS, CDR2 YYNGEE. The V end lost 0 bases, the J end lost 6 bases, and 15 bases lay between the germline ends. The CDR3 is made up of 15 amino acids. The chain's CDR3 is CASSVGGQVEAEAFF. The CDR3 DNA is TGTGCCAGCAGCGTAGGAGGCCAAGTCGAGGCTGAAGCTTTCTTT.

This rearrangement joins TRBV6-6 to TRBJ1-1; D uncertain. V shed 5 bases and J shed 10 bases, with 11 bases lying between them. The CDR3 loop spans 11 amino acids. Germline-derived CDR1 and CDR2 are MNHNY and SVGAGI (reference sequence). The CDR3 protein is CASSLGRVAFF. CDR3 bases: TGTGCCAGCAGTCTGGGGAGGGTAGCTTTCTTT.

The rearrangement joins TRBV11-2 to TRBJ2-5, with a tentative D call TRBD1 (6 bases). Germline V lookup: CDR1 SGHAT, CDR2 FQNNGV. V was trimmed by 1 base and J by 4 bases, leaving 13 bases between them. The length of the CDR3 is 15 residues. CDR3 in DNA: TGTGCCAGCAGCTTAGTACGCAGGGGACGAGAGACCCAGTACTTC. Protein product: CASSLVRRGRETQYF.

This clone has just a few counts. V and J are TRBV30 and TRBJ2-2; D not resolved. The CDR3 sequence is 13 residues long. Deletions cut 3 bases from V and 3 bases from J, with 8 bases between. The germline CDR1 and CDR2 sequences are GTSNPN and SVGIG (reference sequence). The CDR3 nucleotides are TGTGCCTGGAGGAAAGCGTACACCGGGGAGCTGTTTTTT. It encodes CAWRKAYTGELFF.

The chain carries TRBV19 and TRBJ1-2; D gene unclear. The CDR3 runs 14 residues. Germline lookup yields CDR1 LNHDA and CDR2 SQIVND (reference sequence). Trimming stripped 5 bases from V and 4 bases from J, with 14 bases between. The CDR3 protein is CASSRLKAPYGYTF. The DNA of the CDR3 is TGTGCCAGTAGTCGACTCAAAGCCCCCTATGGCTACACCTTC. Using reference TRBV19 and TRBJ1-2 for the parts outside the CDR3, the full variable domain is DGGITQSPKYLFRKEGQNVTLSCEQNLNHDAMYWYRQDPGQGLRLIYYSQIVNDFQKGDIAEGYSVSREKKESFPLTVTSAQKNPTAFYLCASSRLKAPYGYTFGSGTRLTVV.

A few counts support this clone. CDR3: CASSQVLSQGFEKLFF. The CDR3 DNA follows: TGTGCCAGCAGCCAAGTTCTAAGCCAGGGTTTTGAAAAACTGTTTTTT. The J gene is TRBJ1-4, the V gene TRBV14; D might be TRBD1 (5 bases). In germline, CDR1 is SGHDN, CDR2 FVKESK. Trimming removed 1 base at V and 7 bases at J, with 16 bases between. The CDR3 contains 16 residues.

The chain recombines TRBV7-3 with TRBJ2-2, with no clear D. CDR1 SGHTA and CDR2 FQGTGA come from the germline V gene. The length of the CDR3 is 14 residues. V was clipped by 4 bases and J by 5 bases, with 11 bases between them. The DNA of the CDR3 is TGTGCCAGCAGCTCCGGTCGGTCAACCGGGGAGCTGTTTTTT. Translation: CASSSGRSTGELFF.

CDR3 DNA: TGTGCCAGCAGCTTGGCCGCCGGGACTAGCGGATACGAGCAGTACTTC. Translating gives CASSLAAGTSGYEQYF. The chain combines TRBV7-9 with TRBJ2-7; TRBD2 agrees at 11 bases. The CDR3 is made up of 16 amino acids. Trimming took 3 bases from V and 4 from J; bases not matched to a gene: 8. In germline, CDR1 is SEHNR, CDR2 FQNEAQ (reference sequence).

The J gene is TRBJ1-1, the V gene TRBV7-9; D unresolved. The germline V and J ends were trimmed by 10 bases and 1 base, with 10 bases remaining between them. The CDR3 is made up of 12 amino acids. CDR1 is SEHNR and CDR2 is FQNEAQ in the germline V gene (reference sequence). CDR3 DNA sequence: TGTGCCACCGCGGTGCAGAACACTGAAGCTTTCTTT. Translated: CATAVQNTEAFF.

This clone has a handful of counts. The chain carries TRBV6-6 and TRBJ1-5, with D uncertain. CDR1 and CDR2 (germline): MNHNY, SVGAGI (reference sequence). V lost 4 bases and J lost 2, with 6 bases in between. This CDR3 has 13 amino acids. This chain's CDR3 is CASSSGGNQPQHF. In DNA form, the CDR3 reads TGTGCCAGCAGTTCCGGGGGCAATCAGCCCCAGCATTTT.

The V gene is TRBV29-1, the J gene TRBJ2-1; no reliable D call. Trimming pared 6 bases from V and 0 bases from J, leaving 18 bases between. The CDR3 consists of 16 residues. From germline, CDR1 is SQVTM and CDR2 ANQGSEA. Here the CDR3 reads CSVQADPFSSYNEQFF. DNA for the CDR3: TGCAGCGTCCAGGCTGACCCTTTCAGCTCCTACAATGAGCAGTTCTTC.